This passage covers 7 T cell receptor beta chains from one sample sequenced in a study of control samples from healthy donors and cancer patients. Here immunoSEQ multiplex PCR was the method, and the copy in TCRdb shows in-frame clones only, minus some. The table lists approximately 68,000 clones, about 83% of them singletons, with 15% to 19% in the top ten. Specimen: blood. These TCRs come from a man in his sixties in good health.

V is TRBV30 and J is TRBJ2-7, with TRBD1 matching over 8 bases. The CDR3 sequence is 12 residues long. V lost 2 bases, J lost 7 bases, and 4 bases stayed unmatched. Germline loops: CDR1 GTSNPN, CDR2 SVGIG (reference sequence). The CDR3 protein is CAWSRQGREQYF. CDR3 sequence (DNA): TGTGCCTGGAGTAGACAGGGGCGGGAGCAGTACTTC.

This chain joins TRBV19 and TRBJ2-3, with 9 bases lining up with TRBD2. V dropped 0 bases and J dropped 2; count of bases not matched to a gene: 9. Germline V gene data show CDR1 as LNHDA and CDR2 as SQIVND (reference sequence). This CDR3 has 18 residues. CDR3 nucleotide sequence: TGTGCCAGTAGTATAGAAGGCGGGAGGGCCACCATCACAGATACGCAGTATTTT. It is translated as CASSIEGGRATITDTQYF.

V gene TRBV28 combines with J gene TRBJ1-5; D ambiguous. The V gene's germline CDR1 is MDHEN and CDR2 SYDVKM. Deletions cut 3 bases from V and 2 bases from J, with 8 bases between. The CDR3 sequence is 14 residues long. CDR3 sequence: CASSFERGNQPQHF. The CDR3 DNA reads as TGTGCCAGCAGTTTTGAAAGGGGCAATCAGCCCCAGCATTTT. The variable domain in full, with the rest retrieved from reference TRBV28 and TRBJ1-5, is DVKVTQSSRYLVKRTGEKVFLECVQDMDHENMFWYRQDPGLGLRLIYFSYDVKMKEKGDIPEGYSVSREKKERFSLILESASTNQTSMYLCASSFERGNQPQHFGDGTRLSIL.

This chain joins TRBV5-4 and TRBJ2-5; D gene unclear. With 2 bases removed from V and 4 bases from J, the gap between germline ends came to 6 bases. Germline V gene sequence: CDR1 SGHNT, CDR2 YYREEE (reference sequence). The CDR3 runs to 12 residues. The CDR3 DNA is TGTGCCAGCAGCTTTGACGTAGAGACCCAGTACTTC. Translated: CASSFDVETQYF.

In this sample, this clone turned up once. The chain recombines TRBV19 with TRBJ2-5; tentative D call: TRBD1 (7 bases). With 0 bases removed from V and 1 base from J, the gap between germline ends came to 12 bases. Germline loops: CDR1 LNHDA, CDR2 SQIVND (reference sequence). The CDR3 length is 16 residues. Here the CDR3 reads CASSIDQGGFQETQYF. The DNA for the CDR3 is TGTGCCAGTAGTATAGATCAGGGGGGCTTCCAAGAGACCCAGTACTTC.

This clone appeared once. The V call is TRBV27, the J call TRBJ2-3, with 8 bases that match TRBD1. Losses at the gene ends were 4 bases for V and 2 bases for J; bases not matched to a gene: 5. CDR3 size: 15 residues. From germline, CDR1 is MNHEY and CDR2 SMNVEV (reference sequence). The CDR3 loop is CASSSGQGATDTQYF. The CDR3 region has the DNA TGTGCCAGCAGTTCCGGACAGGGAGCCACAGATACGCAGTATTTT.

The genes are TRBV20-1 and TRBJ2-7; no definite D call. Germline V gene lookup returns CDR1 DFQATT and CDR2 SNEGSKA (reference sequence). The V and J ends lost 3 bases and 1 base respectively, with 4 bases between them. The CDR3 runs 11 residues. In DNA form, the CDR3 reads TGCAGTGCTAGTAGATCCTACGAGCAGTACTTC. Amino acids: CSASRSYEQYF.